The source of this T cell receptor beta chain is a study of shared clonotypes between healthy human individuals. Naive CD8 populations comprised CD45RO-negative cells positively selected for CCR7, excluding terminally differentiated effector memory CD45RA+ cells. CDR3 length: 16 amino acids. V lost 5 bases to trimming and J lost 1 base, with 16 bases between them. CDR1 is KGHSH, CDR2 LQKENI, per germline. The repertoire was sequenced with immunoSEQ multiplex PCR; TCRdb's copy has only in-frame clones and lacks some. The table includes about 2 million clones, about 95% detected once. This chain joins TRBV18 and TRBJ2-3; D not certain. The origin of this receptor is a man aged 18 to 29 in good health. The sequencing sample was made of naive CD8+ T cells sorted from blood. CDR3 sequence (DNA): TGTGCCAGCTCAACCGGGTCACATCTTGGCACAGATACGCAGTATTTT. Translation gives CASSTGSHLGTDTQYF.